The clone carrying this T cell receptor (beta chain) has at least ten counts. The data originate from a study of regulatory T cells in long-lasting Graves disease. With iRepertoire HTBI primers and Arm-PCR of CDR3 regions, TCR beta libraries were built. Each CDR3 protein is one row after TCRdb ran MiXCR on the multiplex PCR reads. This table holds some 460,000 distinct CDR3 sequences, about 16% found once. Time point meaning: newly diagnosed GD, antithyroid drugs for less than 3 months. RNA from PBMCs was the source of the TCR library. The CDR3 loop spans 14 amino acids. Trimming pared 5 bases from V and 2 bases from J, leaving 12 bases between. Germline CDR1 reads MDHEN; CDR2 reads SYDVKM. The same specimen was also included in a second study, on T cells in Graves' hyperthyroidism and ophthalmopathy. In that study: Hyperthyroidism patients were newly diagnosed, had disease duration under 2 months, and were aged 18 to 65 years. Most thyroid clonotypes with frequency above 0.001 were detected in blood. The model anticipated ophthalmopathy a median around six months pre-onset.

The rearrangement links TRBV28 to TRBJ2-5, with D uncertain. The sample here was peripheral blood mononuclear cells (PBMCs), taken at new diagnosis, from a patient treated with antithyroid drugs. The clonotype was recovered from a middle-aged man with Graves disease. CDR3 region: CASSPPVHQETQYF. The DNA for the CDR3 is TGTGCCAGCAGTCCGCCGGTGCATCAAGAGACCCAGTACTTC. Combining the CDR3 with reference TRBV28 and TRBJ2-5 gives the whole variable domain DVKVTQSSRYLVKRTGEKVFLECVQDMDHENMFWYRQDPGLGLRLIYFSYDVKMKEKGDIPEGYSVSREKKERFSLILESASTNQTSMYLCASSPPVHQETQYFGPGTRLLVL.